This T cell receptor beta chain emerged from a study of T cells in Graves' hyperthyroidism and ophthalmopathy. Findings and limits, study-wide: Most expanded thyroid clonotypes above 0.001 also appeared in blood.

This clonotype was observed many times. Its antigen is unidentified. The diagnoses drew upon clinical symptoms, serum thyroxine and TRAb, thyroid ultrasound and orbital computed tomography. PBMCs came from about 10 ml fresh peripheral blood. Amplification targeted TCR beta CDR3 regions from RNA transcripts. Carried out on the TCR CDR3, a first-round RT-PCR used the HTBI primer set. TCRdb reprocessed the multiplex PCR reads via MiXCR and lists one record per CDR3 protein. The table lists 400,000 or so distinct CDR3 sequences, around an eighth of them singletons, with around 27% in the top ten. The sequence derives from a man over 45 with Graves' ophthalmopathy. Sequenced material: blood.

The CDR3: CASSELTSGYSTDTQYF. In DNA, the CDR3 is TGTGCCAGCAGTGAACTAACTAGCGGGTACAGCACAGATACGCAGTATTTT. The chain joins TRBV6-1 to TRBJ2-3, with 9 bases matching TRBD2. Germline CDR1 and CDR2: MNHNS and SASEGT. The length of the CDR3 is 17 residues. The V gene end was trimmed by 2 bases and the J gene end by 0 bases; junction bases not matched to a gene: 6.